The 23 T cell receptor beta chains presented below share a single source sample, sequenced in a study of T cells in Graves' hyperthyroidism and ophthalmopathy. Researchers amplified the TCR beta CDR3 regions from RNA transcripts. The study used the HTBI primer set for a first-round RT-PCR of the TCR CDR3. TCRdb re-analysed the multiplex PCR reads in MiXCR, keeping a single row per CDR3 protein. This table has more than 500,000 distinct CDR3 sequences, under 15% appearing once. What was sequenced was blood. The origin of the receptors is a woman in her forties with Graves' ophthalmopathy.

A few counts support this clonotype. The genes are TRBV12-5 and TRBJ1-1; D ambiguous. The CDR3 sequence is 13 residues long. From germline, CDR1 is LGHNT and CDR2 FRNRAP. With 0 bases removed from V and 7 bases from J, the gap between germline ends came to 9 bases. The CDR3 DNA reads TGTGCTAGTGGTTTGGTTGCGCGTGATGAAGCTTTCTTT. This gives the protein CASGLVARDEAFF.

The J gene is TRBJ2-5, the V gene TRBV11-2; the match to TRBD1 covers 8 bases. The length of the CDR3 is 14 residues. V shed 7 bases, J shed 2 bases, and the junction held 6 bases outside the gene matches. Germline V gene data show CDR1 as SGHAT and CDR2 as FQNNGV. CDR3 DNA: TGTGCCAGCACAGACAGGGGTGAACAAGAGACCCAGTACTTC. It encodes CASTDRGEQETQYF.

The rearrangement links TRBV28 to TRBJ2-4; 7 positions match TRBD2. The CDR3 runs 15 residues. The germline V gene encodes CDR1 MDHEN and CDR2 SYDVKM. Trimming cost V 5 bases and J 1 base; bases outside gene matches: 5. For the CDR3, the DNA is TGTGCCAGCAGTATGACTAGCTTGGCCAAAAACATTCAGTACTTC. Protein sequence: CASSMTSLAKNIQYF. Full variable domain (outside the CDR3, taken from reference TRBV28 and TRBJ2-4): DVKVTQSSRYLVKRTGEKVFLECVQDMDHENMFWYRQDPGLGLRLIYFSYDVKMKEKGDIPEGYSVSREKKERFSLILESASTNQTSMYLCASSMTSLAKNIQYFGAGTRLSVL.

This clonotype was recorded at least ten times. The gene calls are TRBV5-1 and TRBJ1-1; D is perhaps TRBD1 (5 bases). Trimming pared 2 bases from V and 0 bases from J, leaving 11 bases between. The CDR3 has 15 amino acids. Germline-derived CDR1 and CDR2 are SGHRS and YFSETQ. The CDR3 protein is CASSFSRDLNTEAFF. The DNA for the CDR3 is TGCGCCAGCAGCTTTTCTCGGGACCTGAACACTGAAGCTTTCTTT. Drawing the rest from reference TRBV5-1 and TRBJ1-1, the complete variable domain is KAGVTQTPRYLIKTRGQQVTLSCSPISGHRSVSWYQQTPGQGLQFLFEYFSETQRNKGNFPGRFSGRQFSNSRSEMNVSTLELGDSALYLCASSFSRDLNTEAFFGQGTRLTVV.

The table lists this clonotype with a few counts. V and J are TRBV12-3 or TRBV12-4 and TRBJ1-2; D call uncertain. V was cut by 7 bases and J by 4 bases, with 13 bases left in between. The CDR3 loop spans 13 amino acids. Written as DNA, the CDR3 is TGTGCCAGCACCCTGGTGGGTGTCTATGGCTACACCTTC. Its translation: CASTLVGVYGYTF.

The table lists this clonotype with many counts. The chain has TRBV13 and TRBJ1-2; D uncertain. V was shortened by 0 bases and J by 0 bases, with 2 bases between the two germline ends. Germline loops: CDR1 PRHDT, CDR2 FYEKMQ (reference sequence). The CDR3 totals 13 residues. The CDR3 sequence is CASSLGANYGYTF. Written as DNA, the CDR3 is TGTGCCAGCAGCTTAGGCGCTAACTATGGCTACACCTTC. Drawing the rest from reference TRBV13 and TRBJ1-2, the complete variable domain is AAGVIQSPRHLIKEKRETATLKCYPIPRHDTVYWYQQGPGQDPQFLISFYEKMQSDKGSIPDRFSAQQFSDYHSELNMSSLELGDSALYFCASSLGANYGYTFGSGTRLTVV.

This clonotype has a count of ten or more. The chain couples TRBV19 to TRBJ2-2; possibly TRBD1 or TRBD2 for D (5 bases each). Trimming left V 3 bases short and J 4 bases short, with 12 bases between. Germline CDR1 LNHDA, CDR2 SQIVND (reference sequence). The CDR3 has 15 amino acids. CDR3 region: CASSIEGRSTGELFF. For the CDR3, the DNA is TGTGCCAGTAGTATCGAGGGGCGCAGCACCGGGGAGCTGTTTTTT.

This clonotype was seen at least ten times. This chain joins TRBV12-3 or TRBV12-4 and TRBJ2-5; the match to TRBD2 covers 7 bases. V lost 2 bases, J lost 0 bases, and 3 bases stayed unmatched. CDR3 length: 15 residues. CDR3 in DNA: TGTGCCAGCAGTTTATACAGCGGGAACCAAGAGACCCAGTACTTC. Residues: CASSLYSGNQETQYF.

CDR3 residues: CASSEDDNGVRETQYF. Written as DNA, the CDR3 is TGTGCCAGCAGTGAAGATGATAATGGGGTTAGGGAGACCCAGTACTTC. The chain has TRBV6-1 and TRBJ2-5; no reliable D call. The V end lost 1 base, the J end lost 5 bases, and 17 bases lay between the germline ends. CDR1 MNHNS and CDR2 SASEGT come from the germline V gene. This CDR3 region has 16 residues.

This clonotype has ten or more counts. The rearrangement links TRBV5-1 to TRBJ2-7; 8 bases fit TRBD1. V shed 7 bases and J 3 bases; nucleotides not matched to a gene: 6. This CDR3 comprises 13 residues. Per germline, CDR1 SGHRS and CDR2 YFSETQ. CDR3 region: CASSAGGFYEQYF. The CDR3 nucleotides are TGCGCCAGCTCGGCAGGGGGCTTCTACGAGCAGTACTTC.

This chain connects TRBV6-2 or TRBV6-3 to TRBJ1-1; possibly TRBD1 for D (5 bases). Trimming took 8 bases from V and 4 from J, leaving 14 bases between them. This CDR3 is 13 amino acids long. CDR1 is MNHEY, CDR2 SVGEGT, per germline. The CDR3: CASRRGGSTEAFF. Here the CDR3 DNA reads TGTGCCAGCCGAAGGGGAGGGAGCACTGAAGCTTTCTTT.

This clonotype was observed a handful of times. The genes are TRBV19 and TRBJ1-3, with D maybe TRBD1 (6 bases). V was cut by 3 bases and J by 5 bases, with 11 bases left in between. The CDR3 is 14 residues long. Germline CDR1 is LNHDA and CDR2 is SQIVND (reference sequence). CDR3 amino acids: CASSIVGGRNTIYF. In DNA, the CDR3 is TGTGCCAGTAGTATCGTTGGGGGCCGAAACACCATATATTTT.

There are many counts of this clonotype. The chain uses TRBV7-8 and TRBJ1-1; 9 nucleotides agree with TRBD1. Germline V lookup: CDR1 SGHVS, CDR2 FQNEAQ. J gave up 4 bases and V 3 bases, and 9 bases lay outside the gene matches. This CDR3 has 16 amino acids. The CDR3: CASSLRGQGLSTEAFF. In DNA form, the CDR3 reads TGTGCCAGCAGCTTGAGGGGACAGGGCTTAAGCACTGAAGCTTTCTTT.

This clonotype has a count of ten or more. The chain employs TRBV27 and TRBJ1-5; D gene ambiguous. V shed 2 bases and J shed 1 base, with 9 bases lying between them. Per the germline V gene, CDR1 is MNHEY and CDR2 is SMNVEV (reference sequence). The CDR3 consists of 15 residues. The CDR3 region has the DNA TGTGCCAGCAGTTTAACGGGTATGAGCAATCAGCCCCAGCATTTT. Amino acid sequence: CASSLTGMSNQPQHF.

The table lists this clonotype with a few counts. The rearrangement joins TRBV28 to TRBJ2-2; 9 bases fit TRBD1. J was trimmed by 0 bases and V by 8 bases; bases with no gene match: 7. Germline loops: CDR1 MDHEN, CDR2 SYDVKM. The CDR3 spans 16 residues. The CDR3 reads CASGDREPANTGELFF. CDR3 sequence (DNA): TGTGCCAGCGGGGACAGGGAACCGGCGAACACCGGGGAGCTGTTTTTT.

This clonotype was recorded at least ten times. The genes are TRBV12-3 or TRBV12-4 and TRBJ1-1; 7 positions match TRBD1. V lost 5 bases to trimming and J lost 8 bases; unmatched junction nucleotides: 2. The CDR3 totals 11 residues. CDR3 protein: CASSLDREAFF. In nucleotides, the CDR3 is TGTGCCAGCAGTCTGGACAGGGAAGCTTTCTTT.

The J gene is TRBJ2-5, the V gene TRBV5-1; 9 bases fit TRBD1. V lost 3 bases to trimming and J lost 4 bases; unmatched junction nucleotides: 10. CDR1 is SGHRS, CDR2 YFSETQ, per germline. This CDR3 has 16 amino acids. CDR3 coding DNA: TGCGCCAGCAGCTCCGGGACAGGGTTGGTTGGAGAGACCCAGTACTTC. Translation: CASSSGTGLVGETQYF.

The CDR3 nucleotides are TGTGCCAGCAGTGATCCCGGGACAGGGGTCCGCACAGATACGCAGTATTTT. Amino acids: CASSDPGTGVRTDTQYF. This chain joins TRBV6-1 and TRBJ2-3; 10 bases agree with TRBD1. Germline CDR1 reads MNHNS; CDR2 reads SASEGT. The length of the CDR3 is 17 residues. V shed 3 bases and J 1 base; nucleotides not matched to a gene: 7.

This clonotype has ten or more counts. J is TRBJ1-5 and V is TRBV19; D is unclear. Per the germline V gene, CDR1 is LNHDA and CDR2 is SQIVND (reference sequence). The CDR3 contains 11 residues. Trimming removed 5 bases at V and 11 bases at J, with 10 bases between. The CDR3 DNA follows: TGTGCCAGTAGTGACCACACGGCCCAGCATTTT. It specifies CASSDHTAQHF.

The CDR3 loop reads CASSSWGRQETQYF. CDR3 DNA sequence: TGTGCCAGCAGTTCATGGGGGAGGCAAGAGACCCAGTACTTC. V gene TRBV27 combines with J gene TRBJ2-5, with a weak D call TRBD2 (6 bases). The V gene's germline CDR1 is MNHEY and CDR2 SMNVEV (reference sequence). This CDR3 region has 14 residues. The V gene lost 4 bases and the J gene lost 2 bases, with 11 bases spanning the gap.

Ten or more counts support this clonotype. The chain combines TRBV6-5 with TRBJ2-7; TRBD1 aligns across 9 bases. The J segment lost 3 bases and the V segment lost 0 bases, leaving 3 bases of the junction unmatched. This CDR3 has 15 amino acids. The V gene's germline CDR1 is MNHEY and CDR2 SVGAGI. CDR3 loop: CASSYSTGGNYEQYF. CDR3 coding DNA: TGTGCCAGCAGTTACTCGACAGGGGGGAACTACGAGCAGTACTTC.

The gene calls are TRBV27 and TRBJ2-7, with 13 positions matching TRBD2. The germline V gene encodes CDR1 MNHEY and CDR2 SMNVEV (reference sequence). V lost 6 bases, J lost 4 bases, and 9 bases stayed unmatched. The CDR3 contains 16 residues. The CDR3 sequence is CASSLLAGGPSYEQYF. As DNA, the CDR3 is TGTGCCAGCAGCCTACTAGCGGGAGGGCCCTCGTACGAGCAGTACTTC.

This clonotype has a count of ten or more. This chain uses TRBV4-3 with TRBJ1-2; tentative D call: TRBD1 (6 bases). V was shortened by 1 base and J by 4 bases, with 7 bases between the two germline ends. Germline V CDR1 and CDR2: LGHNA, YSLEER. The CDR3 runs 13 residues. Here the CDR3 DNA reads TGCGCCAGCAGCCAAGTGGACAGCTATGGCTACACCTTC. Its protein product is CASSQVDSYGYTF.